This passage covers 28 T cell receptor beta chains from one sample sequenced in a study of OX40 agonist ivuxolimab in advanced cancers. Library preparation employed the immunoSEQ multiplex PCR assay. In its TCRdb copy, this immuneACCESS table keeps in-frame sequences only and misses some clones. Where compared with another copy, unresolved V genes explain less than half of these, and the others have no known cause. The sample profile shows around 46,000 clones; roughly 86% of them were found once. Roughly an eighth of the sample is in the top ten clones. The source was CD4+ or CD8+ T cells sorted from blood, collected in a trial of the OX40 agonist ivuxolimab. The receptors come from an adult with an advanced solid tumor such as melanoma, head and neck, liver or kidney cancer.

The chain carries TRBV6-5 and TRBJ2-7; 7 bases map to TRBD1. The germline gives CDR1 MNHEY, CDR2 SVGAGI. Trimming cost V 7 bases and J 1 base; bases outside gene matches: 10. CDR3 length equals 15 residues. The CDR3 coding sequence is TGTGCCAGCACCTTCTTCAGGGGGAATTCCTACGAGCAGTACTTC. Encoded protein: CASTFFRGNSYEQYF.

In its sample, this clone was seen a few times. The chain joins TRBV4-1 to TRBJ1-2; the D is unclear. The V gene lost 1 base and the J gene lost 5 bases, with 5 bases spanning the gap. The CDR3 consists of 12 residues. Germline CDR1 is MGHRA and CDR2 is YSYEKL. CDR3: CASSQVGYGYTF. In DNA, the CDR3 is TGCGCCAGCAGCCAAGTAGGGTATGGCTACACCTTC.

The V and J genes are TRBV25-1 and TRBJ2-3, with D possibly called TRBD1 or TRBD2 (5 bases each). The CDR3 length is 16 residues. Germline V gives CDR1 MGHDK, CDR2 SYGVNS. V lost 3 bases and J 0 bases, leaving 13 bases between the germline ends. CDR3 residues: CASSDFGGDSTDTQYF. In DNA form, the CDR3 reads TGTGCCAGCAGTGATTTCGGTGGGGACAGCACAGATACGCAGTATTTT.

The CDR3 loop reads CAGELAGKETQYF. The DNA of the CDR3 is TGTGCCGGGGAGCTAGCGGGGAAAGAGACCCAGTACTTC. The chain carries TRBV7-9 and TRBJ2-5, with 9 positions matching TRBD2. In germline, CDR1 is SEHNR, CDR2 FQNEAQ (reference sequence). The CDR3 is made up of 13 amino acids. V lost 11 bases to trimming and J lost 3 bases; unmatched junction nucleotides: 7. The complete variable domain, with remaining parts taken from reference TRBV7-9 and TRBJ2-5, reads DTGVSQNPRHKITKRGQNVTFRCDPISEHNRLYWYRQTLGQGPEFLTYFQNEAQLEKSRLLSDRFSAERPKGSFSTLEIQRTEQGDSAMYLCAGELAGKETQYFGPGTRLLVL.

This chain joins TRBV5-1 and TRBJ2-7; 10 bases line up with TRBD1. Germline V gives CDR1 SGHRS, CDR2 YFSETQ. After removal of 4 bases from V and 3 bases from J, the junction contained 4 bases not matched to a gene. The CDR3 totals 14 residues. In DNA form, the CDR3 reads TGCGCCAGCAGCGGGGGGACAGGGGACTACGAGCAGTACTTC. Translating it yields CASSGGTGDYEQYF.

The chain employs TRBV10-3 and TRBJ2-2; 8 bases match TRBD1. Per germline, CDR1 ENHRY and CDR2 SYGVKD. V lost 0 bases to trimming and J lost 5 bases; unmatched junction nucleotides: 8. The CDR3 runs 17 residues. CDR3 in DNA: TGTGCCATCAGTGAGTCAGTTCAGGGGGCGAGGACCGGGGAGCTGTTTTTT. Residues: CAISESVQGARTGELFF.

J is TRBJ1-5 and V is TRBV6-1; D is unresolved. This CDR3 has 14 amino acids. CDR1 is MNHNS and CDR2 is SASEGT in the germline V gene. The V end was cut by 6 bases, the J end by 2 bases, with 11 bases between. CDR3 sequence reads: CASRYFSGNQPQHF. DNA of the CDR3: TGTGCCAGCAGGTATTTCAGTGGCAATCAGCCCCAGCATTTT.

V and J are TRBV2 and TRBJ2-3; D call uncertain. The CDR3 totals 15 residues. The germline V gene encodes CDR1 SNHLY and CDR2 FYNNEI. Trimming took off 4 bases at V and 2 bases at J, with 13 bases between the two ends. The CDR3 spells CASSVTRTVTDTQYF. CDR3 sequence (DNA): TGTGCCAGCAGTGTGACCCGGACCGTCACAGATACGCAGTATTTT. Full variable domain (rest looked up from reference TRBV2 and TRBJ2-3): EPEVTQTPSHQVTQMGQEVILRCVPISNHLYFYWYRQILGQKVEFLVSFYNNEISEKSEIFDDQFSVERPDGSNFTLKIRSTKLEDSAMYFCASSVTRTVTDTQYFGPGTRLTVL.

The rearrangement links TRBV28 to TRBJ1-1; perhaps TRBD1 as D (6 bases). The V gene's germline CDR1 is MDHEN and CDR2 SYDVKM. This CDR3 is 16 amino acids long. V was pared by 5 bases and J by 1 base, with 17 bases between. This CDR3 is CASSASGTRKNTEAFF. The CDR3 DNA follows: TGTGCCAGCAGTGCCTCGGGGACACGGAAGAACACTGAAGCTTTCTTT.

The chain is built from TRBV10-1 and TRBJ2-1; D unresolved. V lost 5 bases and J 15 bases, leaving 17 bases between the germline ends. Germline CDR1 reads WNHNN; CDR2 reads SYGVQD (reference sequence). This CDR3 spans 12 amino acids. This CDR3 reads CASSPRIPRPFF. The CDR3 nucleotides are TGCGCCAGCAGTCCTCGCATCCCCCGGCCGTTCTTC.

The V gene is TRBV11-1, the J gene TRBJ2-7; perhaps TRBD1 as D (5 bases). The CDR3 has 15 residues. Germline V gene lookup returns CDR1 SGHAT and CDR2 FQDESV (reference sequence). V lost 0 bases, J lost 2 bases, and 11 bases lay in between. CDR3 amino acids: CASSLAEDTTYEQYF. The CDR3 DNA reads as TGTGCCAGCAGCTTAGCTGAGGACACCACCTACGAGCAGTACTTC.

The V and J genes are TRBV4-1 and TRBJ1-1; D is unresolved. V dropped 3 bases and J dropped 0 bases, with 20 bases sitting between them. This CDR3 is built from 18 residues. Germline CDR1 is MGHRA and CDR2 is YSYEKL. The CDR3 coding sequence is TGCGCCAGCAGCCAGTTTGTCCTTCGCCCCCAGGTGAACACTGAAGCTTTCTTT. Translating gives CASSQFVLRPQVNTEAFF.

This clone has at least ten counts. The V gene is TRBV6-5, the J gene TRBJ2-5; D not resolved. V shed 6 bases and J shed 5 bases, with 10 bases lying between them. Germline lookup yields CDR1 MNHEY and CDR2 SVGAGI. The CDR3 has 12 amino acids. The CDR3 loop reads CASRDTWETQYF. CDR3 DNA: TGTGCCAGCAGGGATACCTGGGAGACCCAGTACTTC.

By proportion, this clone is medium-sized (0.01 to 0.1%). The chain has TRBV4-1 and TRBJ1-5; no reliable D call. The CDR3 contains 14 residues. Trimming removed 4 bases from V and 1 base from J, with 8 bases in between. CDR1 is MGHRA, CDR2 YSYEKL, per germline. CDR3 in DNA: TGCGCCAGCAGCCCCCCAGACAGCAATCAGCCCCAGCATTTT. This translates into CASSPPDSNQPQHF.

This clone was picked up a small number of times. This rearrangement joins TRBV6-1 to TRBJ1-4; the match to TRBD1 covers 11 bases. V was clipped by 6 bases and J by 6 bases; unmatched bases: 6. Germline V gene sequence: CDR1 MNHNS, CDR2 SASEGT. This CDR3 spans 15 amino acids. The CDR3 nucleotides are TGTGCCAGCAGCGGACAGGGGGCGGGAGATGAAAAACTGTTTTTT. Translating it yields CASSGQGAGDEKLFF.

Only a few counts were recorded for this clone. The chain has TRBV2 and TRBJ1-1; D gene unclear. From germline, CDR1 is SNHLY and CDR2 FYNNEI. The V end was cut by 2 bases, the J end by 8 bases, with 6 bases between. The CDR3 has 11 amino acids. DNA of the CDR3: TGTGCCAGCAGTGAAAGTCCGGAAGCTTTCTTT. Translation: CASSESPEAFF.

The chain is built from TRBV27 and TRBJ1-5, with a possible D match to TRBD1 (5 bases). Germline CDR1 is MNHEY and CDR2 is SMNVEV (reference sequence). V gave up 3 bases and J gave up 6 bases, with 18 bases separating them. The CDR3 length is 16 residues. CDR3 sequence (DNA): TGTGCCAGCAGTTTGCGGGCGGCTCGGGGGAGTCAGCCCCAGCATTTT. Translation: CASSLRAARGSQPQHF.

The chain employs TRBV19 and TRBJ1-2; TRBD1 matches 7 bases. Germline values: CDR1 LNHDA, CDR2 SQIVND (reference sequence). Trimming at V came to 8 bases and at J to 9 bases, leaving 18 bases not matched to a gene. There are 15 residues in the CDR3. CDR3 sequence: CASASTGQTRLRYTF. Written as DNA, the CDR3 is TGTGCCAGTGCTTCGACGGGACAGACTCGTTTGCGCTACACCTTC. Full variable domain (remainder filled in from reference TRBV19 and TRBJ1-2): DGGITQSPKYLFRKEGQNVTLSCEQNLNHDAMYWYRQDPGQGLRLIYYSQIVNDFQKGDIAEGYSVSREKKESFPLTVTSAQKNPTAFYLCASASTGQTRLRYTFGSGTRLTVV.

The CDR3 spells CAISDLGRGGEQYF. The CDR3 DNA follows: TGTGCCATCAGTGACCTTGGGCGAGGGGGCGAGCAGTACTTC. The chain couples TRBV10-3 to TRBJ2-7; possibly TRBD1 for D (6 bases). Looked up from germline, CDR1 is ENHRY and CDR2 is SYGVKD. V lost 3 bases and J lost 6, with 15 bases in between. The CDR3 runs to 14 residues.

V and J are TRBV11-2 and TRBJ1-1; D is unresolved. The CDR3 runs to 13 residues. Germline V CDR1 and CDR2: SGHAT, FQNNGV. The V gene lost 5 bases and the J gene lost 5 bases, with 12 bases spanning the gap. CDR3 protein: CASSPEVRTEAFF. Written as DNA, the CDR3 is TGTGCCAGCAGCCCCGAGGTCCGAACTGAAGCTTTCTTT. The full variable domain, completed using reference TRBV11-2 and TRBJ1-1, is EAGVAQSPRYKIIEKRQSVAFWCNPISGHATLYWYQQILGQGPKLLIQFQNNGVVDDSQLPKDRFSAERLKGVDSTLKIQPAKLEDSAVYLCASSPEVRTEAFFGQGTRLTVV.

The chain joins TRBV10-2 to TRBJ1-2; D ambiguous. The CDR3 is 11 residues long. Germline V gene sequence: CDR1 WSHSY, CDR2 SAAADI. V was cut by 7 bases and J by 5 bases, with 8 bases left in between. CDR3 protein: CASNGEYGYTF. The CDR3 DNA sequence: TGCGCCAGCAACGGCGAATATGGCTACACCTTC.

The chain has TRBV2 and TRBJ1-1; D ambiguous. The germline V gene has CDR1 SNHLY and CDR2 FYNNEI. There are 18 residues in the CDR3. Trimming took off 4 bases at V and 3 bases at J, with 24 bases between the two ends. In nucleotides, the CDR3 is TGTGCCAGCAGTGGTCCCGCGGGGTTATCTGGTATGGACACTGAAGCTTTCTTT. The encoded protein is CASSGPAGLSGMDTEAFF. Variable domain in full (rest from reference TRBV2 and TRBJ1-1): EPEVTQTPSHQVTQMGQEVILRCVPISNHLYFYWYRQILGQKVEFLVSFYNNEISEKSEIFDDQFSVERPDGSNFTLKIRSTKLEDSAMYFCASSGPAGLSGMDTEAFFGQGTRLTVV.

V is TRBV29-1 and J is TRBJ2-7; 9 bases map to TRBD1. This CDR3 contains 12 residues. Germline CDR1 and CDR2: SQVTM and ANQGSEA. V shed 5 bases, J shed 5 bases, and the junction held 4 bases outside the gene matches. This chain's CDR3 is CSVLTGGHEQYF. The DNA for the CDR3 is TGCAGCGTTTTGACAGGGGGGCACGAGCAGTACTTC.

As DNA, the CDR3 is TGCGCCAGCAGGACTAGTACCGACAATGAGCAGTTCTTC. As protein: CASRTSTDNEQFF. This chain connects TRBV10-2 to TRBJ2-1, with D possibly matching TRBD2 (6 bases). V was cut by 6 bases and J by 5 bases, with 11 bases left in between. The CDR3 has 13 residues. Germline CDR1 and CDR2: WSHSY and SAAADI.

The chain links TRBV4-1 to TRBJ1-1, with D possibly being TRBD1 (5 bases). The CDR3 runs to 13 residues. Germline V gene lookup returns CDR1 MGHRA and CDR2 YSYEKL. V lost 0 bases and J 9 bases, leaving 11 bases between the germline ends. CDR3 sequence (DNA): TGCGCCAGCAGCCAAGAGGGGCCCCTTAAAGCTTTCTTT. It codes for CASSQEGPLKAFF.

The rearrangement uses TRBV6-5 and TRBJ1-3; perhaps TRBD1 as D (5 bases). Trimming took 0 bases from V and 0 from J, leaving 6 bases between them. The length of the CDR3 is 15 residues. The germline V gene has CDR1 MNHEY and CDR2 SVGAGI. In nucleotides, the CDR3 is TGTGCCAGCAGTTACTCGACAGTCTCTGGAAACACCATATATTTT. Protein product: CASSYSTVSGNTIYF.

Here the CDR3 reads CASSLATGGGYGYTF. CDR3 in DNA: TGTGCCAGTAGTCTAGCGACAGGGGGCGGCTATGGCTACACCTTC. The chain links TRBV19 to TRBJ1-2; TRBD1 matches at 10 bases. This CDR3 is 15 amino acids long. CDR1 is LNHDA and CDR2 is SQIVND in the germline V gene (reference sequence). V shed 5 bases, J shed 4 bases, and the junction held 7 bases outside the gene matches.

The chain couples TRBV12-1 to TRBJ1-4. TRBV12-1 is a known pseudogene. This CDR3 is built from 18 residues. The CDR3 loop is CASSFGDRAAFFNEKLFF. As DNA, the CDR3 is TGTGCCAGCAGCTTTGGGGACCGGGCCGCCTTCTTTAATGAAAAACTGTTTTTT.